These 5 T cell receptor beta chains were sequenced from one sample in a study of blood T cell repertoires in COVID-19. Sequenced by immunoSEQ multiplex PCR; TCRdb stores in-frame clones only, minus some. Among 300,000 to 350,000 clones listed, over 75% were seen once. The sequenced material came from PBMCs or T cells enriched from blood (not recorded which). Receptor source: a man aged 25 to 40 who had recovered from COVID-19.

CDR3 in DNA: TGTGCCTCCCGGGGCACCGGGGAGCTGTTTTTT. Encoded protein: CASRGTGELFF. The chain joins TRBV10-3 to TRBJ2-2; TRBD2 is a possible D gene (5 bases). From germline, CDR1 is ENHRY and CDR2 SYGVKD. The germline V and J ends were trimmed by 11 bases and 4 bases, with 8 bases remaining between them. There are 11 residues in the CDR3.

The chain joins TRBV3-1 (or the pseudogene TRBV3-2) to TRBJ1-1; tentatively, D is TRBD1 (6 bases). The CDR3 consists of 14 residues. The germline CDR1 and CDR2 sequences are LGHDT and YNNKEL (reference sequence). V lost 8 bases and J 9 bases, leaving 22 bases between the germline ends. The CDR3 loop is CASGRGGGGQQAFF. Written as DNA, the CDR3 is TGTGCCAGCGGAAGGGGCGGCGGGGGCCAACAAGCTTTCTTT.

The chain is built from TRBV27 and TRBJ2-3, with no clear D. The V gene's germline CDR1 is MNHEY and CDR2 SMNVEV (reference sequence). The CDR3 sequence is 14 residues long. Trimming removed 6 bases at V and 6 bases at J, with 16 bases between. The CDR3 DNA sequence: TGTGCCAGCAGCGAACGCAGCTCCGGGGATACGCAGTATTTT. Residues: CASSERSSGDTQYF.

This chain uses TRBV9 with TRBJ2-1; D remains unclear. The germline V gene encodes CDR1 SGDLS and CDR2 YYNGEE. The germline V and J ends were trimmed by 0 bases and 8 bases, with 6 bases remaining between them. The CDR3 is 12 residues long. CDR3 nucleotides: TGTGCCAGCAGCGTAGGTGTCTATGAGCAGTTCTTC. Residues: CASSVGVYEQFF.

The rearrangement joins TRBV5-1 to TRBJ2-3; 10 bases agree with TRBD1. The V and J ends lost 4 bases and 0 bases, in that order; junction bases with no gene match: 17. CDR3 length: 20 amino acids. CDR1 is SGHRS, CDR2 YFSETQ, per germline. CDR3 sequence: CASSPAPPGQGIQSTDTQYF. The CDR3 nucleotides are TGCGCCAGCAGCCCGGCCCCCCCGGGACAGGGGATACAGAGCACAGATACGCAGTATTTT.